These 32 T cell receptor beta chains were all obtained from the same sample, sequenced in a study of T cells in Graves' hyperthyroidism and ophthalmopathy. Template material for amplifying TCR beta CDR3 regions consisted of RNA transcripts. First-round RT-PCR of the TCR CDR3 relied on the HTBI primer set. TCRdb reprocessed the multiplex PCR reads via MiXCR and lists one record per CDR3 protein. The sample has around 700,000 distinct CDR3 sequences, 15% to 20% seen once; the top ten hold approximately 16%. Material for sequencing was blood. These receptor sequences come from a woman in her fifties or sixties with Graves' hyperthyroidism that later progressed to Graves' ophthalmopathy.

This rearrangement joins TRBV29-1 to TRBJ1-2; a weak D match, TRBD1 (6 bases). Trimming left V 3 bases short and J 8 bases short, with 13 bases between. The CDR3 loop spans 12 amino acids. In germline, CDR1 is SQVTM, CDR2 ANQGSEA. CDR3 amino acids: CSVEDGTRGYTF. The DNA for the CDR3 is TGCAGCGTTGAGGACGGGACAAGAGGCTACACCTTC.

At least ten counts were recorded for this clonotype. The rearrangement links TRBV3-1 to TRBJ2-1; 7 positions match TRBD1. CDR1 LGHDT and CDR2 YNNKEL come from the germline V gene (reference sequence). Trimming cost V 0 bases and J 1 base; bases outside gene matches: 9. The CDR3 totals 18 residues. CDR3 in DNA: TGTGCCAGCAGCCAAGATAGGGGGCGCCTCTTTTCCTACAATGAGCAGTTCTTC. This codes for CASSQDRGRLFSYNEQFF.

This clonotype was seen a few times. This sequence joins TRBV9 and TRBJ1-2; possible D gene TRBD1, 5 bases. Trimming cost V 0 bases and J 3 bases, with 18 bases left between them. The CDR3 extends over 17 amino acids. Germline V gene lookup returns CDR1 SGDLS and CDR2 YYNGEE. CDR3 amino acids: CASSVGGGAQLDYGYTF. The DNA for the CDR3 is TGTGCCAGCAGCGTAGGAGGAGGGGCCCAGCTGGACTATGGCTACACCTTC. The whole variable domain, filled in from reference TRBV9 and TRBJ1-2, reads DSGVTQTPKHLITATGQRVTLRCSPRSGDLSVYWYQQSLDQGLQFLIQYYNGEERAKGNILERFSAQQFPDLHSELNLSSLELGDSALYFCASSVGGGAQLDYGYTFGSGTRLTVV.

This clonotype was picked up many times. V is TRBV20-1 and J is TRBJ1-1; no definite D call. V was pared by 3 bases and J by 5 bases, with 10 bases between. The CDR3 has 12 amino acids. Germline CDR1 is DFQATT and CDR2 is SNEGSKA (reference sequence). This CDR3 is CSARGYVTEAFF. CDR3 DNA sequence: TGCAGTGCTAGGGGGTACGTGACTGAAGCTTTCTTT.

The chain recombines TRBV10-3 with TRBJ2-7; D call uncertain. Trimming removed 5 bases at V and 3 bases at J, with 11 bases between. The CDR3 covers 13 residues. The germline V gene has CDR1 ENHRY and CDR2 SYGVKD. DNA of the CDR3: TGTGCCATCAGTACCGAAGCACTCTACGAGCAGTACTTC. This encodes CAISTEALYEQYF.

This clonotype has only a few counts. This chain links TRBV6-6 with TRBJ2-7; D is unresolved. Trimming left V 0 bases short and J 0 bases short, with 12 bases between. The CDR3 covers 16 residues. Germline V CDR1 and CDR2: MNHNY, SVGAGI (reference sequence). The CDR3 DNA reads TGTGCCAGCAGTTACTCCACTGGTCAGTACTCCTACGAGCAGTACTTC. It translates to CASSYSTGQYSYEQYF.

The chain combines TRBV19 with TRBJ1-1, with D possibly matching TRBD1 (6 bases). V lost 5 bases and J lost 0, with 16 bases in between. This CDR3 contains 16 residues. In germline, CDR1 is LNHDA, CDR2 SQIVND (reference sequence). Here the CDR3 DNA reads TGTGCCAGTAGTCCCCGCCCGGACAGAATGAACACTGAAGCTTTCTTT. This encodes CASSPRPDRMNTEAFF.

CDR3 sequence reads: CATSEGRVGGEAFF. The CDR3 nucleotides are TGTGCCACCAGTGAGGGCAGGGTTGGGGGTGAAGCTTTCTTT. V is TRBV24-1 and J is TRBJ1-1; possibly TRBD1 for D (5 bases). Germline V CDR1 and CDR2: KGHDR, SFDVKD. Trimming stripped 4 bases from V and 7 bases from J, with 15 bases between. This CDR3 has 14 residues.

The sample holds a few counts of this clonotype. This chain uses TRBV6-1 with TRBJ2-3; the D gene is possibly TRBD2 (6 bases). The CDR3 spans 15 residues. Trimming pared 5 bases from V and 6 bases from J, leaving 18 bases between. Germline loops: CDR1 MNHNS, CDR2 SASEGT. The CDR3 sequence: CASSYSSGPQDTQYF. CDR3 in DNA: TGTGCCAGCAGTTATAGTAGCGGCCCCCAGGATACGCAGTATTTT.

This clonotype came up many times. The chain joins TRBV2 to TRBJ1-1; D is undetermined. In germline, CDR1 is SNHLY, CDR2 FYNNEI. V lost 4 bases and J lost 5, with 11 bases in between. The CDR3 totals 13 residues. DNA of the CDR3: TGTGCCAGCAGTGGGGCCCGCGGGACTGAAGCTTTCTTT. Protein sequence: CASSGARGTEAFF.

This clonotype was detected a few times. Written as DNA, the CDR3 is TGTGCCAGCAGCACCGGGCTAGCGGGGGCGATTGCTAACACCGGGGAGCTGTTTTTT. It encodes CASSTGLAGAIANTGELFF. V is TRBV9 and J is TRBJ2-2; 10 bases match TRBD2. V dropped 4 bases and J dropped 2; count of bases not matched to a gene: 14. The CDR3 consists of 19 residues. Per the germline V gene, CDR1 is SGDLS and CDR2 is YYNGEE.

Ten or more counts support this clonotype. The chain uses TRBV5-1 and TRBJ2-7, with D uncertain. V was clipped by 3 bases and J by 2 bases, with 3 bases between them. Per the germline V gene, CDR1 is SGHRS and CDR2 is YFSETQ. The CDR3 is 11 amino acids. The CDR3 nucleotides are TGCGCCAGCAGCTGGGCCTACGAGCAGTACTTC. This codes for CASSWAYEQYF. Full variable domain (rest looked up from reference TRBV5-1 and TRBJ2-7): KAGVTQTPRYLIKTRGQQVTLSCSPISGHRSVSWYQQTPGQGLQFLFEYFSETQRNKGNFPGRFSGRQFSNSRSEMNVSTLELGDSALYLCASSWAYEQYFGPGTRLTVT.

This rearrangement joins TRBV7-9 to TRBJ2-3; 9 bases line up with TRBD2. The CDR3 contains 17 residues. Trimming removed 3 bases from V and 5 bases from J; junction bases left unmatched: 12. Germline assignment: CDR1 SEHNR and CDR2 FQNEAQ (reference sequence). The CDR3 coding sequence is TGTGCCAGCAGCTTGGGGATAGCGGGGGCCCGGGGAGATACGCAGTATTTT. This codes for CASSLGIAGARGDTQYF. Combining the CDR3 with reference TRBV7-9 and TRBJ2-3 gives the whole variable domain DTGVSQNPRHKITKRGQNVTFRCDPISEHNRLYWYRQTLGQGPEFLTYFQNEAQLEKSRLLSDRFSAERPKGSFSTLEIQRTEQGDSAMYLCASSLGIAGARGDTQYFGPGTRLTVL.

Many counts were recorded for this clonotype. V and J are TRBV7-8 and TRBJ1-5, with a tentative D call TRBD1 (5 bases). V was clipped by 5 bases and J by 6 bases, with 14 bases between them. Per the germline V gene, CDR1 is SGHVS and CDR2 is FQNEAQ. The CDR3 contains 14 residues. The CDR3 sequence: CASSRTRGTQPQHF. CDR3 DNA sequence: TGTGCCAGCAGCCGAACACGGGGGACTCAGCCCCAGCATTTT.

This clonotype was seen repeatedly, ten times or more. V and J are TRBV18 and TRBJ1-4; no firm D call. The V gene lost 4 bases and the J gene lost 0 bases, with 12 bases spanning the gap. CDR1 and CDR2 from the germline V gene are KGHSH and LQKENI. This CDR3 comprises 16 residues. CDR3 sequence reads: CASSQVTSATNEKLFF. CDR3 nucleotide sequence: TGTGCCAGCTCACAGGTTACTTCCGCAACTAATGAAAAACTGTTTTTT.

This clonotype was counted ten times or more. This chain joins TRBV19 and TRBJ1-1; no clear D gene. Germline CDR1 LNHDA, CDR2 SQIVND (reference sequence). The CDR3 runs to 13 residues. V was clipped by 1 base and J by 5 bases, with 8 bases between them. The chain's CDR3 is CASSIGPRTEAFF. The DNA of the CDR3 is TGTGCCAGTAGTATAGGTCCCCGGACTGAAGCTTTCTTT.

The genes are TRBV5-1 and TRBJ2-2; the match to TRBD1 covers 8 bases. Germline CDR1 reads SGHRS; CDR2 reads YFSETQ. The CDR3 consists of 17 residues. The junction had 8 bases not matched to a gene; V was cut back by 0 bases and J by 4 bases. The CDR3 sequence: CASSLAASGGSTGELFF. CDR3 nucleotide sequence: TGCGCCAGCAGCTTGGCCGCTTCAGGGGGCAGCACCGGGGAGCTGTTTTTT. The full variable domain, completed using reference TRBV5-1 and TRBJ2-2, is KAGVTQTPRYLIKTRGQQVTLSCSPISGHRSVSWYQQTPGQGLQFLFEYFSETQRNKGNFPGRFSGRQFSNSRSEMNVSTLELGDSALYLCASSLAASGGSTGELFFGEGSRLTVL.

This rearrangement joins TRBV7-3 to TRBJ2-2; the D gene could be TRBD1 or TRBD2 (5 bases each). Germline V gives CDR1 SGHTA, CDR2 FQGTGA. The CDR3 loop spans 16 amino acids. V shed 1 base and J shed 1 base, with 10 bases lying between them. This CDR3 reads CASSLNRGENTGELFF. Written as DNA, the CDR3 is TGTGCCAGCAGCTTAAATCGAGGGGAGAACACCGGGGAGCTGTTTTTT.

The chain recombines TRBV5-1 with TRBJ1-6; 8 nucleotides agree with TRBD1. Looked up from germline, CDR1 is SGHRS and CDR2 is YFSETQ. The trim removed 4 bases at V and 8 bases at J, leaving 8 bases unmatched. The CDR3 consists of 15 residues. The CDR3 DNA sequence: TGCGCCAGCAGCCAAAGGACAGGGAGAGATTCACCCCTCCACTTT. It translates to CASSQRTGRDSPLHF.

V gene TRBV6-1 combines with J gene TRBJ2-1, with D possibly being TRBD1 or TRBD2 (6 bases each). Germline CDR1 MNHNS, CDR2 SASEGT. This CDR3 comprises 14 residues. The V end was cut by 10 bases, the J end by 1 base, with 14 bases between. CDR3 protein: CAINPGASYNEQFF. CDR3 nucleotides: TGTGCCATCAACCCGGGGGCGTCCTACAATGAGCAGTTCTTC.

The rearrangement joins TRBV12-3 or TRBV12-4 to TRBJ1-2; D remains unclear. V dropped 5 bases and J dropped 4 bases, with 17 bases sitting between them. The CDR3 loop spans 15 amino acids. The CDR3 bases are TGTGCCAGCAGTCCGGGAGGCCCAACCCCCTATGGCTACACCTTC. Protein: CASSPGGPTPYGYTF.

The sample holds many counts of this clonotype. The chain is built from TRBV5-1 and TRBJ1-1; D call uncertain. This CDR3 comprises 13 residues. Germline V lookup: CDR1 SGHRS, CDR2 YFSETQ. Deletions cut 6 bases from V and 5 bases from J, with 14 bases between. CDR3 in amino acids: CASKVSAITEAFF. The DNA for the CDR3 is TGCGCCAGCAAGGTGTCGGCGATAACTGAAGCTTTCTTT.

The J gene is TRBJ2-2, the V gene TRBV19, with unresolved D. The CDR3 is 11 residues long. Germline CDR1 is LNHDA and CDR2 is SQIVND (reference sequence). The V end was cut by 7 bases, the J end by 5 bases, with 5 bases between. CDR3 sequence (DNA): TGTGCCAGTATGGAAACCGGGGAGCTGTTTTTT. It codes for CASMETGELFF.

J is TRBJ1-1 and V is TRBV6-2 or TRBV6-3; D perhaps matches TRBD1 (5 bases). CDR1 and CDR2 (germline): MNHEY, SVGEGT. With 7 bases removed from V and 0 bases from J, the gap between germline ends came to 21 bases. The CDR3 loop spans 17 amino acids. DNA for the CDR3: TGTGCCAGCACTAGTCGGGACGGCGTGAGGCTGAACACTGAAGCTTTCTTT. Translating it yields CASTSRDGVRLNTEAFF.

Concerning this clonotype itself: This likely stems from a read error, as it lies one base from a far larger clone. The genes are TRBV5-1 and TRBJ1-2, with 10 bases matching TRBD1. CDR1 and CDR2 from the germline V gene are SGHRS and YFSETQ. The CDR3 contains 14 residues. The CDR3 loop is CTSSSTGGNYGYTF. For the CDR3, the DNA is TGCACCAGCAGCTCGACAGGGGGCAACTATGGCTACACCTTC.

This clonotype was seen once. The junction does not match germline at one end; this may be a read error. In nucleotides, the CDR3 is TGTGCTAGCAGCTTAGCCCTCGGGGATAACACCGGGGAGCTGTTTTTT. As protein: CASSLALGDNTGELFF. The chain combines TRBV7-7 with TRBJ2-2; tentatively, D is TRBD2 (5 bases). The CDR3 runs 16 residues. The germline V gene encodes CDR1 SSHAT and CDR2 FNYEAQ (reference sequence).

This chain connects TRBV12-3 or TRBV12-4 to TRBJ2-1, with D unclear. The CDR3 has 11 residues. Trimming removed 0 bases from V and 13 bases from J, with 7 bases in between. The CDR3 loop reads CASSLAGLQFF. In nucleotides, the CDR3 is TGTGCCAGCAGTTTAGCAGGCCTACAGTTCTTC.

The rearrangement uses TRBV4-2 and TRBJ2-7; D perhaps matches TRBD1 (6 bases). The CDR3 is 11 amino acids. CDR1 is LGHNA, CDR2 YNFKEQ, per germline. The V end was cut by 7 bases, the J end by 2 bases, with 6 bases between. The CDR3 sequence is CASTGAYEQYF. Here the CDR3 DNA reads TGTGCCAGCACAGGGGCCTACGAGCAGTACTTC.

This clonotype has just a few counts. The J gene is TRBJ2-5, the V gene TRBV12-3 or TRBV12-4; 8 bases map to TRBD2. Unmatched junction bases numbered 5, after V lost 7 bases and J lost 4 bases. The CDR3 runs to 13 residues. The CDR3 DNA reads TGTGCCAGCACCGGGGGGGGGAGAGAGACCCAGTACTTC. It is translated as CASTGGGRETQYF.

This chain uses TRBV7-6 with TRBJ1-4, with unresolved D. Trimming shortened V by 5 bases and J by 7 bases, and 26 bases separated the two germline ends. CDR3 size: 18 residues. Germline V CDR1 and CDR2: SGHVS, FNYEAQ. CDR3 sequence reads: CASSPAPAETAPREKLFF. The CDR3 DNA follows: TGTGCCAGCAGCCCCGCACCCGCTGAGACGGCGCCCCGTGAAAAACTGTTTTTT.

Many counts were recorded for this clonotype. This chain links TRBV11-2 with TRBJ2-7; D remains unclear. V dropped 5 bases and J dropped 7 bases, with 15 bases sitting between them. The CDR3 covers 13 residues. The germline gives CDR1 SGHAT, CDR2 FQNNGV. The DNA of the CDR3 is TGTGCCAGCAGCCCGACCCTAATTGGAGAGCAGTACTTC. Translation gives CASSPTLIGEQYF.

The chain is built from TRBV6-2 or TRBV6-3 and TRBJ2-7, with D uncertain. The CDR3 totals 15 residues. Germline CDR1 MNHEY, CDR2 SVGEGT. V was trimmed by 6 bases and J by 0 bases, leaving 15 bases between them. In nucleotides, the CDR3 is TGTGCCAGCAGACCTGACTGGGGAATCTCCTACGAGCAGTACTTC. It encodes CASRPDWGISYEQYF.